These 21 T cell receptor beta chains originate from one sample sequenced in a study of identical twins. TCRdb called the 5' RACE reads again in MiXCR, with one record for every CDR3 protein. The table shows hundreds of thousands of distinct CDR3 sequences, with roughly 20% occurring only once. This sample was also put to use in a study of T cells expressing NK-cell markers.

The material sequenced was PBMCs. The receptors come from a woman aged 18-30 years in good health.

The chain has TRBV10-3 and TRBJ2-7; tentatively, D is TRBD2 (6 bases). V lost 2 bases and J lost 2, with 7 bases in between. Germline CDR1 is ENHRY and CDR2 is SYGVKD. CDR3 length equals 13 residues. The CDR3 is CAISETGAYEQYF. The CDR3 bases are TGTGCCATCAGTGAGACGGGAGCCTACGAGCAGTACTTC.

This clonotype was observed a handful of times. The chain couples TRBV20-1 to TRBJ1-5; D is unclear. The V end was cut by 3 bases, the J end by 7 bases, with 16 bases between. Germline assignment: CDR1 DFQATT and CDR2 SNEGSKA (reference sequence). This CDR3 contains 14 residues. CDR3 DNA sequence: TGCAGTGCTAGTCGGACTGCCCCGGGGCAGCCCCAGCATTTT. It encodes CSASRTAPGQPQHF.

The chain has TRBV20-1 and TRBJ2-5, with 12 bases lining up with TRBD1. Trimming at V came to 2 bases and at J to 4 bases, leaving 2 bases not matched to a gene. Germline assignment: CDR1 DFQATT and CDR2 SNEGSKA (reference sequence). The CDR3 contains 14 residues. The chain's CDR3 is CSARRDRGRETQYF. The CDR3 coding sequence is TGCAGTGCTAGAAGGGACAGGGGGCGAGAGACCCAGTACTTC.

The V call is TRBV5-1, the J call TRBJ2-1, with 11 nucleotides matching TRBD1. The CDR3 runs to 22 residues. Germline-derived CDR1 and CDR2 are SGHRS and YFSETQ. The junction had 23 bases not matched to a gene; V was cut back by 6 bases and J by 0 bases. The CDR3 bases are TGCGCCAGCACATGGGCGAGCCGGACAGGGGGCGATGGGGCATCCTCCTACAATGAGCAGTTCTTC. It is translated as CASTWASRTGGDGASSYNEQFF.

J is TRBJ2-1 and V is TRBV12-3 or TRBV12-4, with D uncertain. The ends were cut back, 6 bases at V and 0 bases at J, with 12 bases in the middle. This CDR3 spans 15 amino acids. The CDR3 is CASRRYEVSYNEQFF. DNA for the CDR3: TGTGCCAGCAGGCGTTACGAGGTCTCCTACAATGAGCAGTTCTTC.

At least ten counts were recorded for this clonotype. The chain is built from TRBV12-3 or TRBV12-4 and TRBJ2-5; TRBD1 matches at 10 bases. Trimming removed 3 bases from V and 2 bases from J; junction bases left unmatched: 3. The CDR3 consists of 15 residues. Here the CDR3 reads CASSLGQGIQETQYF. In nucleotides, the CDR3 is TGTGCCAGCAGTTTGGGACAGGGGATACAAGAGACCCAGTACTTC.

The chain couples TRBV4-3 to TRBJ2-1; D is possibly TRBD2 (6 bases). Trimming left V 1 base short and J 7 bases short, with 17 bases between. Germline lookup yields CDR1 LGHNA and CDR2 YSLEER. The CDR3 is 16 amino acids. In DNA form, the CDR3 reads TGCGCCAGCAGCCAAGGGGCGGGATCAGCGTCGAATGAGCAGTTCTTC. It yields the protein CASSQGAGSASNEQFF.

V usage is TRBV11-2 and J usage is TRBJ2-1; no clear D. This CDR3 spans 13 amino acids. Trimming took off 5 bases at V and 2 bases at J, with 7 bases between the two ends. The germline gives CDR1 SGHAT, CDR2 FQNNGV. CDR3 bases: TGTGCCAGCAGCATTGGACCCTACAATGAGCAGTTCTTC. It yields the protein CASSIGPYNEQFF.

The rearrangement uses TRBV21-1 and TRBJ2-3; TRBD2, as called in the table, went unchecked against the DNA. TRBV21-1 is recorded as a pseudogene. The CDR3 length is 18 residues. The CDR3 loop is CASSKERERESQTDTQYF. In DNA, the CDR3 is TGTGCCAGCAGCAAAGAACGGGAGCGGGAGAGTCAGACAGATACGCAGTATTTT.

In its sample, this clonotype was seen many times. The chain joins TRBV9 to TRBJ1-2, with a tentative D call TRBD1 (6 bases). The CDR3 is 14 residues long. V was cut by 5 bases and J by 2 bases, with 13 bases left in between. Germline V gene lookup returns CDR1 SGDLS and CDR2 YYNGEE. The CDR3 nucleotides read TGTGCCAGCAGGACCGTAGGACAGAACTATGGCTACACCTTC. This translates into CASRTVGQNYGYTF.

This clonotype was counted between two and nine times. V is TRBV7-9 and J is TRBJ2-7; 9 bases are shared with TRBD2. Germline CDR1 and CDR2: SEHNR and FQNEAQ (reference sequence). CDR3 length: 16 amino acids. V shed 2 bases, J shed 1 base, and the junction held 6 bases outside the gene matches. The CDR3: CASSLRGGRGSYEQYF. The CDR3 region has the DNA TGTGCCAGCAGCTTAAGGGGCGGGAGGGGATCCTACGAGCAGTACTTC.

V is TRBV20-1 and J is TRBJ1-2, with D perhaps TRBD1 (5 bases). CDR3 size: 13 residues. The germline gives CDR1 DFQATT, CDR2 SNEGSKA (reference sequence). Trimming removed 1 base from V and 3 bases from J, with 9 bases in between. The CDR3 loop reads CSARGDDDYGYTF. CDR3 in DNA: TGCAGTGCTAGAGGGGACGACGACTATGGCTACACCTTC.

The genes are TRBV27 and TRBJ2-5; 12 bases are shared with TRBD2. V trimming: 5 bases; J trimming: 5 bases; junction bases outside the gene matches: 9. The germline V gene encodes CDR1 MNHEY and CDR2 SMNVEV (reference sequence). This CDR3 has 16 residues. CDR3 protein: CASSQPTSGSGETQYF. For the CDR3, the DNA is TGTGCCAGCAGTCAGCCGACTAGCGGGAGCGGGGAGACCCAGTACTTC.

In this sample, this clonotype turned up a few times. The chain is built from TRBV20-1 and TRBJ1-4; D is unclear. CDR1 and CDR2 from the germline V gene are DFQATT and SNEGSKA (reference sequence). This CDR3 has 14 amino acids. The V end was cut by 4 bases, the J end by 0 bases, with 9 bases between. The CDR3 is CSAKGPATNEKLFF. For the CDR3, the DNA is TGCAGTGCTAAAGGCCCCGCAACTAATGAAAAACTGTTTTTT.

This rearrangement joins TRBV5-4 to TRBJ1-2; TRBD1 aligns across 9 bases. The ends lost 3 bases at V and 4 bases at J; junction bases unmatched: 4. The CDR3 runs 14 residues. The germline CDR1 and CDR2 sequences are SGHNT and YYREEE (reference sequence). Here the CDR3 DNA reads TGTGCCAGCAGCTGGGACAGGGCAAGCTATGGCTACACCTTC. Translation: CASSWDRASYGYTF.

The genes are TRBV2 and TRBJ2-1; TRBD2 agrees at 9 bases. CDR1 and CDR2 (germline): SNHLY, FYNNEI. J gave up 8 bases and V 7 bases, and 12 bases lay outside the gene matches. The CDR3 is 15 amino acids. The CDR3 coding sequence is TGTGCCAGCACCAAGGGGCGGGGGGGCAACTATGAGCAGTTCTTC. It is translated as CASTKGRGGNYEQFF.

The rearrangement joins TRBV6-1 to TRBJ2-7, with 9 bases lining up with TRBD1. CDR1 MNHNS and CDR2 SASEGT come from the germline V gene. The CDR3 has 18 amino acids. Trimming cost V 5 bases and J 6 bases; bases outside gene matches: 20. Here the CDR3 reads CASSPIPGQGYLAGEQYF. DNA of the CDR3: TGTGCCAGCAGTCCTATTCCGGGACAGGGTTACTTAGCGGGCGAGCAGTACTTC.

The rearrangement uses TRBV7-2 and TRBJ2-7; TRBD1 is a possible D gene (5 bases). Per germline, CDR1 SGHTA and CDR2 FQGNSA. The length of the CDR3 is 14 residues. With 4 bases removed from V and 2 bases from J, the gap between germline ends came to 12 bases. CDR3: CASSSQGGAYEQYF. The CDR3, as DNA: TGTGCCAGCAGCTCCCAGGGTGGCGCCTACGAGCAGTACTTC.

This clonotype has only a few counts. The chain uses TRBV12-3 or TRBV12-4 and TRBJ2-2; no clear D gene. V lost 8 bases, J lost 5 bases, and 12 bases lay in between. CDR3 length: 13 residues. The CDR3 reads CASVEQLTGELFF. The CDR3 bases are TGTGCCAGCGTAGAACAGCTTACCGGGGAGCTGTTTTTT.

The chain carries TRBV15 and TRBJ2-2; weak D call: TRBD2 (5 bases). The CDR3 runs to 16 residues. Between the trimmed V and J ends, which lost 1 base and 3 bases, there was a span of 12 bases. Germline-derived CDR1 and CDR2 are LNHNV and YYDKDF (reference sequence). The CDR3 sequence: CATSRVGGRDTGELFF. CDR3 nucleotides: TGTGCCACCAGCAGAGTTGGCGGGCGGGACACCGGGGAGCTGTTTTTT.

The V call is TRBV7-9, the J call TRBJ2-7, with 7 nucleotides matching TRBD1. The V gene's germline CDR1 is SEHNR and CDR2 FQNEAQ (reference sequence). The CDR3 consists of 14 residues. V trimming: 5 bases; J trimming: 3 bases; junction bases outside the gene matches: 7. CDR3 DNA sequence: TGTGCCAGCAGCCGGACAGGCGAATTCTACGAGCAGTACTTC. It translates to CASSRTGEFYEQYF.